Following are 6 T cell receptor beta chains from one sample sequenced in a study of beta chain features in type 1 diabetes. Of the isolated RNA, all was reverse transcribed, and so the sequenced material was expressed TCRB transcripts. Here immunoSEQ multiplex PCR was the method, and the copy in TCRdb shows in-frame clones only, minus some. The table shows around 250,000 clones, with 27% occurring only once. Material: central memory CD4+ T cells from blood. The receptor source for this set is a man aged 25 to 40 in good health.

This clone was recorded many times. In nucleotides, the CDR3 is TGCGCCAGCAGCCAAGATCCGGCGGGAGAAGACACCGGGGAGCTGTTTTTT. This gives the protein CASSQDPAGEDTGELFF. The genes are TRBV4-3 and TRBJ2-2; TRBD2 aligns across 7 bases. The CDR3 consists of 17 residues. The germline V gene has CDR1 LGHNA and CDR2 YSLEER. Trimming at V came to 0 bases and at J to 3 bases, leaving 7 bases not matched to a gene.

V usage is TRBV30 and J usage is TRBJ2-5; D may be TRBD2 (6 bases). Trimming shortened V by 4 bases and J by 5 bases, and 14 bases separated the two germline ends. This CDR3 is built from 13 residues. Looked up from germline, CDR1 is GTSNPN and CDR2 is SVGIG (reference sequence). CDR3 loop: CAWNGRPRETQYF. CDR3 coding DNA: TGTGCCTGGAATGGGAGGCCACGGGAGACCCAGTACTTC.

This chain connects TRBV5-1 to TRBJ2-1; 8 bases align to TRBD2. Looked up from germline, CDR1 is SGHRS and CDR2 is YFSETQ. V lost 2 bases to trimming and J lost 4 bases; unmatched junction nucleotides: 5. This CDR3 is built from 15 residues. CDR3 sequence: CASSLSGGAYNEQFF. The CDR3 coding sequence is TGCGCCAGCAGCTTATCGGGAGGGGCTTACAATGAGCAGTTCTTC. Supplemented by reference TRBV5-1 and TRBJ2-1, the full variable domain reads KAGVTQTPRYLIKTRGQQVTLSCSPISGHRSVSWYQQTPGQGLQFLFEYFSETQRNKGNFPGRFSGRQFSNSRSEMNVSTLELGDSALYLCASSLSGGAYNEQFFGPGTRLTVL.

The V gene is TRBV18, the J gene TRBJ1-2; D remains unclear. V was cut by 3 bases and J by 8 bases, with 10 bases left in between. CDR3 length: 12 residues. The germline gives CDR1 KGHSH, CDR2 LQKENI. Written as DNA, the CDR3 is TGTGCCAGCTCACCGGTTGTAGGGGGCTACACCTTC. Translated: CASSPVVGGYTF.

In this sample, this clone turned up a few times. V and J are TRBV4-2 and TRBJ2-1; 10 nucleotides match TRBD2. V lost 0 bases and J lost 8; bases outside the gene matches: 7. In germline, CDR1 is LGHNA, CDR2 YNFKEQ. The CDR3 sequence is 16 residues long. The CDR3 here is CASSQEFASGGDEQFF. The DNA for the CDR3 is TGTGCCAGCAGCCAAGAGTTCGCTAGCGGGGGCGATGAGCAGTTCTTC.

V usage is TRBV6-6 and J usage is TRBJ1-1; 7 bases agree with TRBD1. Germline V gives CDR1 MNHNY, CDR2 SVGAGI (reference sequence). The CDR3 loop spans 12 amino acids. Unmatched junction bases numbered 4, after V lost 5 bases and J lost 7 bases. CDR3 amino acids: CASSHRDSEAFF. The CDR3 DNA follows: TGTGCCAGCAGTCATAGGGACAGTGAAGCTTTCTTT.